This T cell receptor (beta chain) appears in the sequencing data of a study of cytomegalovirus exposure and HLA in healthy donors. The germline V gene has CDR1 SGHNT and CDR2 YYREEE (reference sequence). V dropped 0 bases and J dropped 6 bases, with 13 bases sitting between them. The length of the CDR3 is 15 residues. In the PCR, 60 Vbeta and 13 Jbeta primers were used. Profiling relied on immunoSEQ multiplex PCR, and the TCRdb table lists in-frame clones only, not all of them. Among 150,000 to 200,000 clones listed, around 72% were seen once. The genes are TRBV5-4 and TRBJ2-1; D possibly corresponds to TRBD1 (5 bases). The sequence derives from a woman between 40 and 50 years old in good health and CMV-seropositive. Sequencing input: PBMCs. CDR3 bases: TGTGCCAGCAGCTTGGAAGCTAGGGGCCCCAATGAGCAGTTCTTC. Its translation: CASSLEARGPNEQFF.